This passage covers 32 T cell receptor beta chains from one sample sequenced in a study of OX40 agonist ivuxolimab in advanced cancers. TCRdb keeps only in-frame clones here, not all; method: immunoSEQ multiplex PCR. The table records nearly 50,000 clones, around 87% of them present only once. The sample here was CD4+ or CD8+ T cells sorted from blood, taken in a trial of the OX40 agonist ivuxolimab. Every receptor here comes from an adult with an advanced solid tumor such as melanoma, head and neck, liver or kidney cancer.

The chain uses TRBV6-1 and TRBJ1-5; TRBD1 might be the D (5 bases). Trimming removed 2 bases at V and 7 bases at J, with 18 bases between. The CDR3 loop spans 16 amino acids. Germline V gene sequence: CDR1 MNHNS, CDR2 SASEGT. The CDR3 bases are TGTGCCAGCAGTGAACCGGCAGGGAGGGCGGGACAGCCCCAGCATTTT. This encodes CASSEPAGRAGQPQHF.

Notes on this clone: A much more abundant neighbour one base away suggests this may be a read error. CDR3 bases: TGTGCCAGCAGGGACAGTTATGGCTACACCTTC. Protein sequence: CASRDSYGYTF. The genes are TRBV6-6 and TRBJ1-2, with D perhaps TRBD1 (6 bases). Per the germline V gene, CDR1 is MNHNY and CDR2 is SVGAGI (reference sequence). Trimming stripped 6 bases from V and 5 bases from J, with 7 bases between. This CDR3 comprises 11 residues.

The chain carries TRBV2 and TRBJ1-5, with D unclear. Germline loops: CDR1 SNHLY, CDR2 FYNNEI. The CDR3 covers 14 residues. The V gene lost 0 bases and the J gene lost 3 bases, with 6 bases spanning the gap. CDR3 region: CASSEALDNQPQHF. As DNA, the CDR3 is TGTGCCAGCAGTGAAGCGCTGGACAATCAGCCCCAGCATTTT.

The rearrangement joins TRBV9 to TRBJ1-6; the D gene is possibly TRBD1 (5 bases). Germline V gene sequence: CDR1 SGDLS, CDR2 YYNGEE. V dropped 0 bases and J dropped 12 bases, with 16 bases sitting between them. The CDR3 runs 15 residues. The CDR3 DNA reads as TGTGCCAGCAGCGTAGACCAGGGTGCCCGGGGACCCCTCCACTTT. Its translation is CASSVDQGARGPLHF.

This sequence joins TRBV7-9 and TRBJ2-3; no firm D call. The CDR3 runs to 12 residues. Germline V gene lookup returns CDR1 SEHNR and CDR2 FQNEAQ (reference sequence). V lost 5 bases to trimming and J lost 4 bases, with 7 bases between them. CDR3 nucleotide sequence: TGTGCCAGCAGCCTGGGCGCAGATACGCAGTATTTT. This encodes CASSLGADTQYF. Full variable domain (missing parts from reference TRBV7-9 and TRBJ2-3): DTGVSQNPRHKITKRGQNVTFRCDPISEHNRLYWYRQTLGQGPEFLTYFQNEAQLEKSRLLSDRFSAERPKGSFSTLEIQRTEQGDSAMYLCASSLGADTQYFGPGTRLTVL.

This chain uses TRBV11-2 with TRBJ2-1; TRBD1 matches at 10 bases. Trimming cost V 3 bases and J 5 bases; bases outside gene matches: 4. The CDR3 is 15 amino acids. Germline CDR1 SGHAT, CDR2 FQNNGV. The chain's CDR3 is CASSFRDRGNNEQFF. For the CDR3, the DNA is TGTGCCAGCAGCTTCCGGGACAGGGGAAACAATGAGCAGTTCTTC.

This clone appeared once. This sequence joins TRBV6-6 and TRBJ1-1; D remains ambiguous. The CDR3 is 14 amino acids. Germline-derived CDR1 and CDR2 are MNHNY and SVGAGI (reference sequence). V gave up 6 bases and J gave up 3 bases, with 14 bases separating them. This CDR3 reads CASSPYNGDTEAFF. DNA of the CDR3: TGTGCCAGCAGCCCATATAATGGTGACACTGAAGCTTTCTTT.

V and J are TRBV5-1 and TRBJ2-1, with D perhaps TRBD2 (5 bases). The ends were cut back, 0 bases at V and 8 bases at J, with 15 bases in the middle. Germline values: CDR1 SGHRS, CDR2 YFSETQ. The CDR3 contains 15 residues. CDR3 bases: TGCGCCAGCAGCTTGGCCGACCGGGATCTGTATGAGCAGTTCTTC. Amino acid sequence: CASSLADRDLYEQFF.

This clone has only a few counts. The rearrangement uses TRBV30 and TRBJ1-1, with D perhaps matching TRBD1 (6 bases). This CDR3 is 13 amino acids long. Germline CDR1 is GTSNPN and CDR2 is SVGIG (reference sequence). V lost 4 bases and J lost 5, with 14 bases in between. CDR3 amino acids: CAWNTRGGTEAFF. CDR3 bases: TGTGCCTGGAATACGAGAGGGGGGACTGAAGCTTTCTTT.

This clone has just one count. The CDR3 carries no conserved terminal phenylalanine or tryptophan, so it likely arises from a read error. J is TRBJ2-7 and V is TRBV11-3, with D perhaps matching TRBD2 (6 bases). Trimming cost V 0 bases and J 3 bases, with 12 bases left between them. CDR1 and CDR2 (germline): SGHNT, YENEEA. The CDR3 extends over 15 amino acids. The CDR3 region has the DNA TGTGCCAGCAGCTTAGACGGGAGAAACGGCTACGAGCAGTACCTC. It codes for CASSLDGRNGYEQYL.

V is TRBV18 and J is TRBJ1-1, with D tentatively TRBD1 (6 bases). V lost 4 bases and J 0 bases, leaving 12 bases between the germline ends. The germline gives CDR1 KGHSH, CDR2 LQKENI. The CDR3 runs 15 residues. CDR3 in amino acids: CASSRLDSVNTEAFF. As DNA, the CDR3 is TGTGCCAGCTCACGCCTGGACAGCGTGAACACTGAAGCTTTCTTT.

This clone was observed once. The CDR3 sequence: CASSLLGTAGYTF. CDR3 DNA sequence: TGTGCCAGCAGCTTATTAGGGACGGCCGGCTACACCTTC. This chain links TRBV11-1 with TRBJ1-2, with D possibly being TRBD1 (5 bases). From germline, CDR1 is SGHAT and CDR2 FQDESV (reference sequence). The CDR3 contains 13 residues. V dropped 2 bases and J dropped 8 bases, with 12 bases sitting between them.

Here the CDR3 reads CASSFSGGAYEQYF. The CDR3 nucleotides are TGTGCCAGCAGCTTTAGCGGGGGGGCCTACGAGCAGTACTTC. V and J are TRBV7-2 and TRBJ2-7; TRBD2 agrees at 11 bases. CDR3 size: 14 residues. Germline V gene sequence: CDR1 SGHTA, CDR2 FQGNSA. The ends lost 3 bases at V and 2 bases at J; junction bases unmatched: 0.

The chain is built from TRBV11-3 and TRBJ2-3; unclear D gene. The CDR3 consists of 13 residues. Germline CDR1 reads SGHNT; CDR2 reads YENEEA. Trimming took 5 bases from V and 5 from J, leaving 11 bases between them. Here the CDR3 DNA reads TGTGCCAGCAGCCGAGGTGGTAGAGATACGCAGTATTTT. It encodes CASSRGGRDTQYF.

The chain links TRBV19 to TRBJ2-5, with 8 bases lining up with TRBD1. The length of the CDR3 is 15 residues. V dropped 3 bases and J dropped 0; count of bases not matched to a gene: 3. Germline V lookup: CDR1 LNHDA, CDR2 SQIVND (reference sequence). The chain's CDR3 is CASSIQGANQETQYF. CDR3 DNA sequence: TGTGCCAGTAGTATCCAGGGGGCCAACCAAGAGACCCAGTACTTC.

This clone was counted once. The chain couples TRBV5-5 to TRBJ2-7, with TRBD1 matching over 7 bases. Germline CDR1 is SGHKS and CDR2 is YYEKEE (reference sequence). The CDR3 runs 14 residues. V was pared by 1 base and J by 2 bases, with 3 bases of the junction left unmatched. The CDR3 is CASSLRTGTYEQYF. The CDR3 DNA follows: TGTGCCAGCAGCTTGAGGACAGGCACCTACGAGCAGTACTTC. The variable domain in full, completed from reference TRBV5-5 and TRBJ2-7, reads DAGVTQSPTHLIKTRGQQVTLRCSPISGHKSVSWYQQVLGQGPQFIFQYYEKEERGRGNFPDRFSARQFPNYSSELNVNALLLGDSALYLCASSLRTGTYEQYFGPGTRLTVT.

V gene TRBV19 combines with J gene TRBJ1-1; no clear D. CDR1 is LNHDA and CDR2 is SQIVND in the germline V gene (reference sequence). The CDR3 is 13 amino acids. V lost 7 bases to trimming and J lost 0 bases, with 9 bases between them. For the CDR3, the DNA is TGTGCCAGTAAGGCCGCAATGAACACTGAAGCTTTCTTT. It translates to CASKAAMNTEAFF.

The genes are TRBV19 and TRBJ2-3; D may correspond to TRBD1 or TRBD2 (5 bases each). The CDR3 covers 15 residues. With 4 bases removed from V and 1 base from J, the gap between germline ends came to 12 bases. Looked up from germline, CDR1 is LNHDA and CDR2 is SQIVND (reference sequence). Here the CDR3 reads CASSRGPQGTDTQYF. The CDR3 DNA reads TGTGCCAGTAGTAGGGGACCGCAGGGCACAGATACGCAGTATTTT.

The count of this clone is one. This chain connects TRBV19 to TRBJ2-7; D not certain. CDR1 LNHDA and CDR2 SQIVND come from the germline V gene (reference sequence). This CDR3 contains 14 residues. V dropped 6 bases and J dropped 1 base, with 13 bases sitting between them. This CDR3 reads CASSPMGTSYEQYF. DNA of the CDR3: TGTGCCAGTAGCCCAATGGGAACATCCTACGAGCAGTACTTC.

In its sample, this clone was seen once. CDR3: CASMGRVGEKLFF. Here the CDR3 DNA reads TGTGCCAGTATGGGCAGAGTCGGCGAAAAACTGTTTTTT. The gene calls are TRBV19 and TRBJ1-4; unclear D gene. Germline V gene data show CDR1 as LNHDA and CDR2 as SQIVND (reference sequence). The CDR3 is made up of 13 amino acids. The V and J ends lost 7 bases and 8 bases respectively, with 14 bases between them.

This chain links TRBV18 with TRBJ1-2, with D possibly matching TRBD1 (5 bases). Germline values: CDR1 KGHSH, CDR2 LQKENI. The CDR3 runs 16 residues. V was clipped by 3 bases and J by 0 bases, with 14 bases between them. CDR3 DNA sequence: TGTGCCAGCTCACCTTCGGGACCGAGAGCTAACTATGGCTACACCTTC. This translates into CASSPSGPRANYGYTF.

This rearrangement joins TRBV7-2 to TRBJ2-1, with no clear D. Trimming shortened V by 0 bases and J by 7 bases, and 13 bases separated the two germline ends. From germline, CDR1 is SGHTA and CDR2 FQGNSA. The CDR3 loop spans 15 amino acids. CDR3 DNA: TGTGCCAGCAGCTTAGCGTCGGAACGGGTGAATGAGCAGTTCTTC. It translates to CASSLASERVNEQFF. Full variable domain (remainder filled in from reference TRBV7-2 and TRBJ2-1): GAGVSQSPSNKVTEKGKDVELRCDPISGHTALYWYRQSLGQGLEFLIYFQGNSAPDKSGLPSDRFSAERTGGSVSTLTIQRTQQEDSAVYLCASSLASERVNEQFFGPGTRLTVL.

The chain has TRBV7-9 and TRBJ2-2; TRBD2 aligns across 11 bases. The CDR3 contains 18 residues. V lost 1 base and J lost 4; bases outside the gene matches: 8. Germline CDR1 SEHNR, CDR2 FQNEAQ (reference sequence). The CDR3 region is CASSLGLAGGRSTGELFF. The CDR3 DNA sequence: TGTGCCAGCAGCTTAGGCCTAGCGGGAGGAAGGAGCACCGGGGAGCTGTTTTTT. The full variable domain, with the rest looked up from reference TRBV7-9 and TRBJ2-2, is DTGVSQNPRHKITKRGQNVTFRCDPISEHNRLYWYRQTLGQGPEFLTYFQNEAQLEKSRLLSDRFSAERPKGSFSTLEIQRTEQGDSAMYLCASSLGLAGGRSTGELFFGEGSRLTVL.

The chain employs TRBV19 and TRBJ1-2; 9 bases fit TRBD1. The germline gives CDR1 LNHDA, CDR2 SQIVND (reference sequence). This CDR3 contains 14 residues. With V trimmed by 8 bases and J by 0 bases, 4 bases remained unmatched. CDR3 amino acids: CASEQGAPNYGYTF. CDR3 sequence (DNA): TGTGCCAGTGAACAGGGGGCGCCTAACTATGGCTACACCTTC.

Comments on this clone: The sample holds other DNA sequences that translate to the same CDR3. The chain combines TRBV5-1 with TRBJ2-3, with 7 positions matching TRBD1. Looked up from germline, CDR1 is SGHRS and CDR2 is YFSETQ. Trimming cost V 4 bases and J 6 bases; bases outside gene matches: 2. This CDR3 spans 12 amino acids. The CDR3 is CASSVTGDTQYF. In nucleotides, the CDR3 is TGCGCCAGCAGCGTGACAGGGGATACGCAGTATTTT.

This clone was seen only once. The rearrangement joins TRBV6-5 to TRBJ2-7; D might be TRBD2 (6 bases). Germline assignment: CDR1 MNHEY and CDR2 SVGAGI. Trimming took 8 bases from V and 0 from J, leaving 11 bases between them. The CDR3 consists of 13 residues. Here the CDR3 DNA reads TGTGCCAGCCGGGCGGGGAGCTCCTACGAGCAGTACTTC. Its protein product is CASRAGSSYEQYF.

The chain joins TRBV18 to TRBJ2-7, with TRBD2 matching 10 bases. Germline V CDR1 and CDR2: KGHSH, LQKENI. The trim removed 0 bases at V and 2 bases at J, leaving 10 bases unmatched. CDR3 size: 18 residues. Here the CDR3 reads CASSPPASGGGIPYEQYF. CDR3 sequence (DNA): TGTGCCAGCTCACCACCGGCCAGCGGGGGGGGTATACCCTACGAGCAGTACTTC.

This clone has only one observation. The V gene is TRBV19, the J gene TRBJ2-7, with TRBD2 as a possible D gene (6 bases). The V end was cut by 3 bases, the J end by 6 bases, with 15 bases between. Germline V CDR1 and CDR2: LNHDA, SQIVND (reference sequence). The CDR3 extends over 14 amino acids. Written as DNA, the CDR3 is TGTGCCAGTAGTATTAGCGGTGGGCCCGGCGAGCAGTACTTC. It translates to CASSISGGPGEQYF. The variable domain in full, completed from reference TRBV19 and TRBJ2-7, reads DGGITQSPKYLFRKEGQNVTLSCEQNLNHDAMYWYRQDPGQGLRLIYYSQIVNDFQKGDIAEGYSVSREKKESFPLTVTSAQKNPTAFYLCASSISGGPGEQYFGPGTRLTVT.

The J gene is TRBJ2-1, the V gene TRBV5-1; no definite D call. Germline CDR1 reads SGHRS; CDR2 reads YFSETQ. The CDR3 covers 15 residues. The V and J ends lost 1 base and 4 bases respectively, with 12 bases between them. The CDR3 DNA sequence: TGCGCCAGCAGCTTGTATGGCTTGATGTACAATGAGCAGTTCTTC. Encoded protein: CASSLYGLMYNEQFF.

This chain uses TRBV19 with TRBJ2-3, with D maybe TRBD2 (6 bases). The CDR3 runs 14 residues. V lost 4 bases, J lost 10 bases, and 18 bases lay in between. Germline values: CDR1 LNHDA, CDR2 SQIVND (reference sequence). CDR3 coding DNA: TGTGCCAGTAGTACGCCGGGACTGAGTTACCCGCAGTATTTT. Its protein is CASSTPGLSYPQYF. Drawing the rest from reference TRBV19 and TRBJ2-3, the complete variable domain is DGGITQSPKYLFRKEGQNVTLSCEQNLNHDAMYWYRQDPGQGLRLIYYSQIVNDFQKGDIAEGYSVSREKKESFPLTVTSAQKNPTAFYLCASSTPGLSYPQYFGPGTRLTVL.

This clone was seen a single time. The chain is built from TRBV5-5 and TRBJ1-4, with 7 bases fitting TRBD1. V shed 3 bases and J 5 bases; nucleotides not matched to a gene: 7. Germline-derived CDR1 and CDR2 are SGHKS and YYEKEE (reference sequence). The CDR3 is 15 residues long. CDR3 amino acids: CASSYTGAPNEKLFF. CDR3 nucleotide sequence: TGTGCCAGCAGCTATACAGGGGCACCAAATGAAAAACTGTTTTTT.

The chain couples TRBV29-1 to TRBJ1-1, with D possibly being TRBD1 (6 bases). The V and J ends lost 6 bases and 4 bases respectively, with 12 bases between them. Germline V gene data show CDR1 as SQVTM and CDR2 as ANQGSEA. The CDR3 is made up of 12 amino acids. The CDR3 region has the DNA TGCAGCGTCCAGGGGTTCGGCACTGAAGCTTTCTTT. As protein: CSVQGFGTEAFF.